This note documents a single T cell receptor (beta chain) sequence. The authors ran unsorted PBMC replicate PCRs on approximately 300 ng DNA, approximately 31,000 T cell genomes. Data came from immunoSEQ multiplex PCR; TCRdb stores just in-frame clones and leaves some out. Among around 500,000 clones, 76% were seen once, and the ten largest hold about an eighth. This record belongs to a study of shared clonotypes between healthy human individuals. The clonotype comes from a woman aged 40 to 55 in good health. Some clones in this sample may be carry-over from other donors' samples. Sequenced sample: PBMCs.

CDR3 residues: CASRRQNQPQHF. DNA for the CDR3: TGTGCCAGTAGGAGACAAAATCAGCCCCAGCATTTT. The chain links TRBV19 to TRBJ1-5; D is undetermined. V lost 6 bases, J lost 4 bases, and 7 bases lay in between. This CDR3 contains 12 residues. Germline V gene lookup returns CDR1 LNHDA and CDR2 SQIVND (reference sequence).